This T cell receptor beta chain stems from a study of blood T cell repertoires in COVID-19. About the study: Material from acute and convalescent COVID-19 was sourced from the United States, Italy and Spain. From T cells, B-cell-depleted T cells, or PBMCs came the material, which was cDNA or gDNA.

Germline loops: CDR1 MNHEY, CDR2 SVGEGT. This CDR3 contains 16 residues. V shed 7 bases and J shed 6 bases, with 23 bases lying between them. Followed over time, Seattle patients had been enrolled while infection was active. The table came from immunoSEQ multiplex PCR; TCRdb's copy has only in-frame clones and leaves some out. The sample yields 250,000 to 300,000 clones, around nine tenths seen once. The receptor was isolated from a woman aged 55-70 years with COVID-19, enrolled during active disease. Input material: peripheral blood. V usage is TRBV6-2 or TRBV6-3 and J usage is TRBJ2-3; a weak D match, TRBD2 (5 bases). CDR3 coding DNA: TGTGCCAGCATCCCCGCCCCCCAACTAGGGTGGGATACGCAGTATTTT. This encodes CASIPAPQLGWDTQYF.